The 14 T cell receptor beta chains listed next were all sequenced from one sample in a study of graft-versus-host responses after intestinal transplantation. No antigen is known for these receptors. Clones were read by immunoSEQ multiplex PCR, and TCRdb kept only the in-frame ones, dropping some. This table has 95,000 to 150,000 clones, around 96% appearing once. Sequencing was performed on unstimulated CD8+ T cells sorted from spleen or lymph node cells, taken before intestinal transplant. The receptors shown here come from a human donor who received an intestinal transplant.

V is TRBV27 and J is TRBJ2-1, with 11 bases aligning to TRBD2. Looked up from germline, CDR1 is MNHEY and CDR2 is SMNVEV (reference sequence). The ends lost 3 bases at V and 5 bases at J; junction bases unmatched: 3. The CDR3 extends over 15 amino acids. The CDR3 DNA follows: TGTGCCAGCAGTTTTGGGACTAGCGGACACAATGAGCAGTTCTTC. It specifies CASSFGTSGHNEQFF.

On this clone itself: At the DNA level, this CDR3 is encoded by other sequences in the same sample as well. This chain uses TRBV27 with TRBJ2-6; no reliable D call. V lost 3 bases and J lost 0, with 0 bases in between. This CDR3 comprises 13 residues. Germline loops: CDR1 MNHEY, CDR2 SMNVEV (reference sequence). This CDR3 is CASSFSGANVLTF. The CDR3 DNA reads TGTGCCAGCAGTTTCTCTGGGGCCAACGTCCTGACTTTC.

This chain connects TRBV5-8 to TRBJ2-1; 10 bases map to TRBD2. The V and J ends lost 10 bases and 9 bases, in that order; junction bases with no gene match: 22. This CDR3 is 17 amino acids long. Germline V gene lookup returns CDR1 SGHTS and CDR2 YDEGEE. CDR3 in DNA: TGTGCCCCCACATCCGATCAGACTAGCGGGTTTACGGTTGAGCAGTTCTTC. This codes for CAPTSDQTSGFTVEQFF.

This chain joins TRBV7-2 and TRBJ2-1, with 8 bases matching TRBD2. V lost 5 bases to trimming and J lost 2 bases; unmatched junction nucleotides: 5. In germline, CDR1 is SGHTA, CDR2 FQGNSA. The CDR3 spans 15 residues. CDR3 sequence reads: CASSIGLAPYNEQFF. In nucleotides, the CDR3 is TGTGCCAGCAGCATTGGACTAGCCCCCTACAATGAGCAGTTCTTC.

The chain combines TRBV7-9 with TRBJ1-2; the D gene is possibly TRBD1 (5 bases). CDR1 is SEHNR, CDR2 FQNEAQ, per germline (reference sequence). Trimming left V 2 bases short and J 2 bases short, with 18 bases between. This CDR3 contains 17 residues. The CDR3 DNA is TGTGCCAGCAGCTTATTGGAAGGGGTAAGCCTGAACTATGGCTACACCTTC. Translation: CASSLLEGVSLNYGYTF.

This clone showed up just once. V and J are TRBV5-6 and TRBJ1-3, with 10 bases matching TRBD1. With V trimmed by 3 bases and J by 2 bases, 2 bases remained unmatched. Germline values: CDR1 SGHDT, CDR2 YYEEEE. This CDR3 contains 15 residues. The DNA for the CDR3 is TGTGCCAGCAGCTCCGGGACAGGGGCTGGAAACACCATATATTTT. It is translated as CASSSGTGAGNTIYF.

This chain uses TRBV9 with TRBJ1-1; 10 bases agree with TRBD1. The CDR3 spans 15 residues. With 3 bases clipped from V and 4 bases from J, the junction kept 6 bases outside the gene matches. Germline-derived CDR1 and CDR2 are SGDLS and YYNGEE. CDR3 protein: CASSARTGGGTEAFF. CDR3 DNA: TGTGCCAGCAGCGCTCGGACAGGGGGTGGCACTGAAGCTTTCTTT.

A single count supports this clone. V and J are TRBV10-3 and TRBJ2-5, with 10 bases fitting TRBD1. The DNA end lines up better with TRBJ2-7; the J call may be wrong. The CDR3 consists of 18 residues. Germline CDR1 and CDR2: ENHRY and SYGVKD. The CDR3 here is CAISESNWDRGSGYEQYF. The DNA for the CDR3 is TGTGCCATCAGTGAGTCTAACTGGGACAGGGGATCCGGCTACGAGCAGTACTTC.

The chain has TRBV7-8 and TRBJ2-7; TRBD1 matches at 7 bases. Germline trimming cut 4 bases from V and 2 bases from J; bases unmatched to any gene: 11. The CDR3 is 16 amino acids. Germline assignment: CDR1 SGHVS and CDR2 FQNEAQ. CDR3 residues: CASSSTGAPTPYEQYF. The CDR3 nucleotides are TGTGCCAGCAGCTCCACAGGGGCCCCCACCCCCTACGAGCAGTACTTC.

V gene TRBV18 combines with J gene TRBJ1-5; D unresolved. This CDR3 region has 15 residues. Trimming removed 0 bases from V and 5 bases from J, with 11 bases in between. Germline-derived CDR1 and CDR2 are KGHSH and LQKENI. The CDR3 spells CASSPPRALDQPQHF. The CDR3 DNA reads TGTGCCAGCTCACCACCAAGGGCGCTGGATCAGCCCCAGCATTTT.

This clone was recorded a few times. This chain links TRBV6-5 with TRBJ1-2; a possible D gene is TRBD1 (5 bases). Trimming left V 0 bases short and J 3 bases short, with 11 bases between. The germline gives CDR1 MNHEY, CDR2 SVGAGI. The CDR3 sequence is 15 residues long. CDR3 coding DNA: TGTGCCAGCAGTTACTCGGAAGGGGCCCACTATGGCTACACCTTC. Translating it yields CASSYSEGAHYGYTF.

The chain is built from TRBV9 and TRBJ2-3; 11 bases map to TRBD1. This CDR3 region has 17 residues. V dropped 4 bases and J dropped 0; count of bases not matched to a gene: 7. Germline CDR1 SGDLS, CDR2 YYNGEE. In nucleotides, the CDR3 is TGTGCCAGCAGCTCTCGCGGACAGGGGGCGAGCACAGATACGCAGTATTTT. Its translation is CASSSRGQGASTDTQYF. The full variable domain, its missing parts supplied by reference TRBV9 and TRBJ2-3, is DSGVTQTPKHLITATGQRVTLRCSPRSGDLSVYWYQQSLDQGLQFLIQYYNGEERAKGNILERFSAQQFPDLHSELNLSSLELGDSALYFCASSSRGQGASTDTQYFGPGTRLTVL.

V usage is TRBV27 and J usage is TRBJ1-1; 11 bases map to TRBD1. With V trimmed by 5 bases and J by 6 bases, 5 bases remained unmatched. This CDR3 region has 14 residues. The germline V gene has CDR1 MNHEY and CDR2 SMNVEV (reference sequence). In DNA form, the CDR3 reads TGTGCCAGCAGTCAGGGACAGGGGGAGGCTGAAGCTTTCTTT. Translated, it gives CASSQGQGEAEAFF.

J is TRBJ2-7 and V is TRBV9, with unresolved D. This CDR3 comprises 13 residues. Germline V gene lookup returns CDR1 SGDLS and CDR2 YYNGEE. V was shortened by 0 bases and J by 2 bases, with 6 bases between the two germline ends. Here the CDR3 reads CASSVGPTYEQYF. CDR3 nucleotides: TGTGCCAGCAGCGTAGGGCCCACCTACGAGCAGTACTTC.